This T cell receptor beta chain was obtained from a study of CD8 T cells in Susac syndrome. Study results and caveats: As acknowledged by the study, its TCR sequencing and HLA analysis included a relatively small number of individuals.

About this clonotype itself: Its antigen is as yet unknown.

The T cells that were sequenced for TCR beta were CD8+ and CD4+ cells from blood. Trimming cost V 1 base and J 2 bases, with 11 bases left between them. CDR1 and CDR2 (germline): SEHNR, FQNEAQ (reference sequence). CDR3 length: 15 residues. Random hexamers were used to reverse transcribe roughly 0.5 to 1 ug of RNA. The TCR beta CDR3 was amplified by immunoSEQ multiplex PCR across 54 Vbeta, 13 Jbeta. TCRdb processed the immunoSEQ multiplex PCR reads anew with MiXCR; each CDR3 protein has one entry. The table records 200,000 to 300,000 distinct CDR3 sequences, around 93% of them present only once. This receptor was taken from a human donor with multiple sclerosis. The source material was CD4+ T cells from PBMCs. The chain couples TRBV7-9 to TRBJ2-5; no clear D gene. CDR3 sequence (DNA): TGTGCCAGCAGCTTAGGAAAGTACACGCAAGAGACCCAGTACTTC. Residues: CASSLGKYTQETQYF.